This T cell receptor beta chain was observed in a study of blood T cells in healthy people across ages. General study points: Diversity of TCR beta per million T cells declined in a roughly linear way with age. Considered underestimates were the diversity estimates obtained from one million T cells. Expanded clonotype changes were possibly confounded by unknown donor CMV status.

A note on this clonotype: Its antigen is not identified.

Alongside a J-beta primer mix, a sample-barcoded 5' primer served in a second PCR lasting roughly 7 to 11 cycles. Samples each returned at least 2.5 million CDR3-containing paired-end reads. TCRdb independently ran MiXCR on the 5' RACE reads; one entry per CDR3 protein. Of more than 700,000 distinct CDR3 sequences in the sample, about 55% were seen once. The CDR3 contains 13 residues. From germline, CDR1 is SEHNR and CDR2 FQNEAQ (reference sequence). Trimming shortened V by 3 bases and J by 8 bases, and 13 bases separated the two germline ends. This chain connects TRBV7-9 to TRBJ1-2; TRBD1 might be the D (6 bases). The sequencing sample was made of blood. This sequence originates from a man of 80 years or more in good health. Here the CDR3 DNA reads TGTGCCAGCAGCTTCATGGGGGGCTGCGGCTACACCTTC. Translation gives CASSFMGGCGYTF.